This T cell receptor (beta chain) was captured by sequencing in a study of patients and donors after allogeneic stem cell transplantation. V lost 5 bases, J lost 2 bases, and 7 bases lay in between. CDR3 size: 14 residues. TCRdb recomputed calls from the RT-PCR reads with MiXCR, one row per CDR3 protein. The sample shows over 400,000 distinct CDR3 sequences, 16% of them seen only once. This clonotype originated in a human donor who was either an allogeneic HSCT recipient or a stem cell or donor lymphocyte infusion donor (not recorded which). It is not recorded whose cells these are; they may come from a transplant donor. The chain combines TRBV12-3 or TRBV12-4 with TRBJ2-6; D gene unclear. Sequencing was done on a sample of blood, either unsorted or a sorted T cell fraction (not recorded which). The CDR3 loop reads CASSPMAGANVLTF. The CDR3 DNA is TGTGCCAGCAGTCCCATGGCTGGGGCCAACGTCCTGACTTTC.